This T cell receptor beta chain comes out of a study of human T cells and chemical hapten exposure. Each CDR3 protein gets one entry after TCRdb re-called the RACE reads with MiXCR. This table has some 360,000 distinct CDR3 sequences, approximately 5.1% appearing once. Notes on this clonotype: Its antigen is currently unknown.

Time point of the sample: pre-sensitization, week 0. Treatment indicated: therapeutic diphenylcyclopropenone sensitization with weekly scalp DPC. Each donor was an alopecia patient between 18 and 70 years of age who qualified for DPC. Regarding the study as a whole: Compared with pre-sensitization or healthy control sets, expanded TCRs clustered more.

The length of the CDR3 is 14 residues. The V segment lost 4 bases and the J segment 0 bases; nucleotides outside the gene matches: 5. The germline V gene encodes CDR1 SQVTM and CDR2 ANQGSEA. The chain employs TRBV29-1 and TRBJ2-5; 7 bases line up with TRBD1. Here the sequenced sample was whole blood, taken in connection with sensitization to the hapten diphenylcyclopropenone (DPC). The clonotype was recovered from a woman aged 45-65 years with alopecia areata. Some clones in this sample may be carry-over from other donors' samples. The CDR3 DNA reads TGCAGCGTTGCTGACGGGACAGACCAAGAGACCCAGTACTTC. Amino acids: CSVADGTDQETQYF.